This T cell receptor beta chain was captured by sequencing in a study of blood T cell repertoires in COVID-19 (dated by TCRdb to the early 2020s). For the study in its entirety: Collaborator samples came from the United States, Italy and Spain and covered acute and convalescent phases of COVID-19. Nearly every sample came with metadata listing a de-identified subject ID, COVID-19 status, age in years and sex. The prospective study material was composed of cDNA or gDNA derived from T cells, B-cell-depleted T cells, or PBMCs. The samples were drawn from two sources: the first 160 participants of the ongoing ImmuneRACE study, and 1,000 to 1,500 subjects contributed by 6 global collaborators. Subjects who had been exposed to COVID-19, were actively infected with it, or had recovered from it provided the deeply sampled blood TCRbeta repertoires that made up the dataset. The repertoires were made available in a free public database intended to serve as a resource for research on the immune response to SARS-CoV-2. Where available, HLA class I and class II types were taken from metadata supplied by the sample provider and were not determined by assay-based typing. Points the paper makes about the study in general: The amount of clinical and demographic metadata varied by source and participant and was provided uncurated.

Worth noting for this clone: Its antigen has not been determined. No clone much larger than this one lies a single base away; base qualities are absent.

The immunoSEQ Assay, a bias-controlled multiplex PCR, was used to amplify TCRbeta CDR3 regions from genomic DNA. In the original analysis: The number of nucleated cells in each sample was estimated by amplification of reference gene primers within the assay. Sequence reads were collapsed and filtered to measure the absolute abundance of every unique TCRbeta CDR3 rearrangement. Productive Simpson clonality was computed per sample as the square root of Simpson's diversity index over productive rearrangements. TCRdb took this table from immuneACCESS and kept in-frame rearrangements with V and J called. Such tables lack part of the clones; where checked against another copy, unresolved V genes explain under half of the gap, and the rest is unexplained. The D gene and trimming were derived from the DNA, and the V and J assignments and clone size from that table. The sample table holds some 150,000 clones, of which 80% to 90% were seen once. About 2.5% of the sample is held by the ten biggest clonotypes.

Whole blood was collected in K2EDTA tubes by collaborating institutions according to the institutions' own protocols. Collaborator samples were shipped for TCRbeta analysis as frozen whole blood, isolated PBMCs, or DNA extracted from either sample type. The CDR3, cysteine through phenylalanine, is 12 amino acids long. The entry retains the CDR3 DNA only, 36 bases that are in frame from base 1. V lost 3 bases and J lost 11 bases; the stretch between them is 8 bases long. From the germline V gene (reference sequence), CDR1 is LNHDA and CDR2 is SQIVND. The rearrangement joined TRBV19 to TRBJ1-6; matching of 6 bases hints at TRBD1 as the D gene. This sequence originates from a middle-aged man with active COVID-19. The sample was peripheral blood. The DNA reads as follows: TGTGCCAGTAGTATGGGGGCTGCACCCCTCCACTTT. The encoded protein is CASSMGAAPLHF.